This T cell receptor (beta chain) appears in the sequencing data of a study of early T cells in non-severe SARS-CoV-2 infection (dated by TCRdb to the early 2020s). General notes on the study: Bulk RNA from unsorted whole blood was used for TCR sequencing, so alpha and beta chains could not be paired.

The germline V gene (reference sequence) supplies CDR1 WNHNN and CDR2 SYGVQD. For this chain, trimming is 3 bases at the V end and 4 bases at the J end, and the number of junction bases without a gene match is 10. The CDR3 has 16 amino acids, counting the end cysteine and phenylalanine. Only CDR3 DNA remains: 48 bases, in frame from the first base. A case-control design nested within a healthcare worker cohort in London, UK, was used, with weekly nasopharyngeal swab PCR tests and blood sampling performed. Healthcare workers were recruited during the week of the UK lockdown, between 23 and 31 March 2020, and followed weekly for up to 16 weeks. General study outcomes and caveats: Matching against VDJdb was skewed toward anti-spike CD8 responses, likely underestimated virus-specific expansions, and missed private and CD4 specificities.

Notes on this clonotype: Its antigen is still unknown. One base away there is no much larger clone; base qualities are not given.

Library prep was done by 5' RACE. The reads were generated on a NextSeq 500. To correct for sequencing error and PCR bias, the TCR library protocol tagged individual cDNA molecules with unique molecular identifiers. Sequencing covered both TCR alpha and beta chains, and within each sample the abundances of alpha and beta sequences were tightly co-correlated. As for the original processing: Decombinator V4 was used to annotate TCR sequences for V gene, J gene and CDR3. Expanded TCRs were defined as changing significantly between any two time points under a Poisson model with p below 0.0001. TCR abundances were normalised to the total number of TCRs sequenced per sample and were expressed as counts per million. TRAV1-2 paired with TRAJ12, TRAJ20 or TRAJ33 defined MAIT TCRs, while TRAV10 paired with TRAJ18 defined iNKT TCRs. VDJdb, accessed 1 November 2021, was searched for CMV, EBV and SARS-CoV-2 annotated TCRs, excluding TCRs annotated for multiple antigens. TCRdb trimmed the raw reads at Q25, called clones with MiXCR and kept productive beta chains. Each CDR3 protein gets just one entry, which takes the most common genes and DNA from the rows behind it. In this record, the V and J calls reflect TCRdb's handling and not the investigators' own analysis. In this sample the table shows about 62,000 distinct CDR3 sequences, about 9.3% of which occur a single time. Less than 1.5% of the sample rests with the top ten.

The sequencing sample was made of whole blood. The TCR originated in an adult who was a healthcare worker with PCR-confirmed SARS-CoV-2 infection or an uninfected control (not recorded which). This receptor chain uses TRBV10-1 and TRBJ1-1; 8 bases in between match TRBD1. For the CDR3, the sequence is CASSDTGQGRGTEAFF. The DNA sequence is given as TGCGCCAGCAGTGACACAGGACAGGGAAGAGGCACTGAAGCTTTCTTT.